The 5 T cell receptor beta chains presented below share a single source sample, sequenced in a study of shared clonotypes between healthy human individuals (dated by TCRdb to 2018 to 2020). Preparation of the library involved the immunoSEQ multiplex PCR assay. The table comes from immuneACCESS by way of TCRdb, which keeps in-frame sequences with V and J called. Part of the clones is missing from these tables; in studies checked, under half for an unresolved V gene and the rest for unknown reasons. This sample holds 600,000 to 700,000 clones; around four fifths were observed only once. Around 1.8% of the sample is in the top ten clones. Sample: memory CD4+ T cells sorted from blood. Interpreted using the paper, the cell subset or site label stands for: CD45RA-negative fraction. Receptor source: a woman aged 25 to 45 in good health.

The count of this clone is one. Since a much larger clone is just one base distant, this may be a read error. The CDR3 DNA reads as TGTGCCAGCAGTTGGGATAGCAATCAGCCCCAGCATTTT. As protein: CASSWDSNQPQHF. The chain joins TRBV6-5 to TRBJ1-5; D unresolved. From germline, CDR1 is MNHEY and CDR2 SVGAGI. The V end was cut by 4 bases, the J end by 0 bases, with 4 bases between. This CDR3 region has 13 residues.

The chain links TRBV5-1 to TRBJ2-7; 12 bases line up with TRBD2. J gave up 6 bases and V 4 bases, and 5 bases lay outside the gene matches. Germline loops: CDR1 SGHRS, CDR2 YFSETQ. The length of the CDR3 is 14 residues. The CDR3 sequence: CASSKTSGSFEQYF. CDR3 nucleotide sequence: TGCGCCAGCAGCAAGACTAGCGGGAGCTTCGAGCAGTACTTC.

The chain links TRBV11-2 to TRBJ2-7; D not certain. The germline gives CDR1 SGHAT, CDR2 FQNNGV. The V end lost 1 base, the J end lost 0 bases, and 4 bases lay between the germline ends. The CDR3 loop spans 13 amino acids. The CDR3 is CASSLGASYEQYF. CDR3 DNA sequence: TGTGCCAGCAGCTTAGGGGCCTCCTACGAGCAGTACTTC.

This chain connects TRBV9 to TRBJ1-3; weak D call: TRBD1 (6 bases). Trimming removed 5 bases from V and 4 bases from J, with 7 bases in between. Germline CDR1 reads SGDLS; CDR2 reads YYNGEE. This CDR3 is 12 amino acids long. As DNA, the CDR3 is TGTGCCAGCAGGGGGACAGGAAACACCATATATTTT. Its translation is CASRGTGNTIYF.

The genes are TRBV5-1 and TRBJ2-1; D is possibly TRBD2 (5 bases). Trimming cost V 1 base and J 4 bases, with 12 bases left between them. The CDR3 extends over 15 amino acids. Germline V gene data show CDR1 as SGHRS and CDR2 as YFSETQ. CDR3 sequence (DNA): TGCGCCAGCAGCTTGCTCGGGGAGTCATACAATGAGCAGTTCTTC. Its translation: CASSLLGESYNEQFF.